This TCR beta chain appears in the sequencing data of a study of blood T cell repertoires in COVID-19. Per the germline V gene, CDR1 is SEHNR and CDR2 is FQNEAQ (reference sequence). The J segment lost 5 bases and the V segment lost 2 bases, leaving 4 bases of the junction unmatched. The length of the CDR3 is 15 residues. Assay: immunoSEQ multiplex PCR; the TCRdb copy retains only in-frame clones and omits some. Here the sample spans almost 200,000 clones, approximately 86% being singletons. The sequenced sample was peripheral blood. The chain carries TRBV7-9 and TRBJ1-4; 8 bases are shared with TRBD1. This clonotype was sampled from a man aged 55 to 70 with COVID-19, enrolled during active disease. DNA for the CDR3: TGTGCCAGCAGCTTAAACCGGGACAGGAATGAAAAACTGTTTTTT. Its translation is CASSLNRDRNEKLFF.